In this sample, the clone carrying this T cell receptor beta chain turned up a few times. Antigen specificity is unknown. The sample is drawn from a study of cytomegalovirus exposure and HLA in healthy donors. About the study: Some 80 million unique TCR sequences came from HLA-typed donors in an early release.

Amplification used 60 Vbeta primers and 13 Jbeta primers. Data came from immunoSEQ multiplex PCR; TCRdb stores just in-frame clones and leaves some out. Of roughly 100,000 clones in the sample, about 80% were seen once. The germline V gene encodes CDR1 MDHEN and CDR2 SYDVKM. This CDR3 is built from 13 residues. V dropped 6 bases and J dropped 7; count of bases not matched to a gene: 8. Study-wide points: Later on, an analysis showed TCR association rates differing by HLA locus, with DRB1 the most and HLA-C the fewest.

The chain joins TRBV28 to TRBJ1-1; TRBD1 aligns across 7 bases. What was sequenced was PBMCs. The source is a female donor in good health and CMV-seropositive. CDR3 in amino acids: CASRATDRYEAFF. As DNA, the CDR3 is TGTGCCAGCAGAGCAACGGACAGGTATGAAGCTTTCTTT.